This is a list of T cell receptor beta chains from one sample in a study of cytomegalovirus exposure and HLA in healthy donors. Only in-frame clones appear in the TCRdb table, and some are missing; sequencing was by immunoSEQ multiplex PCR. This sample has around 90,000 clones, with about 78% found just once. Input material: PBMCs. All receptors come from a middle-aged woman in good health and CMV-seronegative. The CDR3 runs from the conserved cysteine through the conserved F or W. The D gene is left open where the match is weak. Part of the rows lack a size; the others show once, few, many or a class for expanded clones.

D	V	J	size	DNA	CDR3
TRBD1	TRBV9	TRBJ2-1	once	TGTGCCAGCAGCGTCCAGACAGGGTGGAACAATGAGCAGTTCTTC	CASSVQTGWNNEQFF
.	TRBV2	TRBJ2-5	.	TGTGCCAGCAGTGCGACTAGATTGGAGACCCAGTACTTC	CASSATRLETQYF
.	TRBV11-2	TRBJ1-1	.	TGTGCCAGCAGCTTAGATCTGGCAAGTAACACTGAAGCTTTCTTT	CASSLDLASNTEAFF
TRBD1	TRBV5-1	TRBJ2-5	.	TGCGCCAGCAGCTCCAGGGGGAACCAAGAGACCCAGTACTTC	CASSSRGNQETQYF
.	TRBV7-2	TRBJ2-7	.	TGTGCCAGCAGCCCGACCGTGGGCAGGGTTGCCTACGAGCAGTACTTC	CASSPTVGRVAYEQYF
TRBD2	TRBV10-3	TRBJ2-5	.	TGTGCCATCAGAGAAAATGCTCTCGCGGGAGGTTGTACCCAGTACTTC	CAIRENALAGGCTQYF
.	TRBV28	TRBJ1-5	.	TGTGCCAGCAGAAAGAGGGATAGCAATCAGCCCCAGCATTTT	CASRKRDSNQPQHF
TRBD2	TRBV2	TRBJ2-7	.	TGTGCCAGCAGTGGGAGGACTAGCGGGAGGGAGGAGCAGTACTTC	CASSGRTSGREEQYF
.	TRBV25-1	TRBJ1-1	.	TGTGCCAGCAGTGGTCCGGCGGATAACACTGAAGCTTTCTTT	CASSGPADNTEAFF
.	TRBV5-8	TRBJ1-2	.	TGTGCCAGCAGCTTGGCGGTTAACTATGGCTACACCTTC	CASSLAVNYGYTF
TRBD1	TRBV7-8	TRBJ2-7	.	TGTGCCAGCAGCCCGGGACAGGGGATGGACGAGCAGTACTTC	CASSPGQGMDEQYF
.	TRBV7-2	TRBJ1-5	few	TGTGCCAGCAGCCAAGATCGGACAGCCTACAATCAGCCCCAGCATTTT	CASSQDRTAYNQPQHF
.	TRBV9	TRBJ1-5	.	TGTGCCAGCAGCGTTGGAGGGAAGGGGAATCAGCCCCAGCATTTT	CASSVGGKGNQPQHF
.	TRBV7-6	TRBJ2-2	.	TGTGCCAGCAGCTTCTGGACAGCGTCTGACACCGGGGAGCTGTTTTTT	CASSFWTASDTGELFF
.	TRBV30	TRBJ1-5	.	TGTGCCTGGCAACAGGGTCAGGGCAATCAGCCCCAGCATTTT	CAWQQGQGNQPQHF
TRBD1	TRBV5-1	TRBJ2-7	.	TGCGCCAGCAGCTTGAAGGGACAGACGATCGTTACCTACGAGCAGTACTTC	CASSLKGQTIVTYEQYF
TRBD1	TRBV6-1	TRBJ1-2	.	TGTGCCAGCAGTGAGCAGGGGGGAAGCTATGGCTACACCTTC	CASSEQGGSYGYTF
.	TRBV11-2	TRBJ1-1	.	TGTGCCAGCAGCGCCGTCGGGGGGAACACTGAAGCTTTCTTT	CASSAVGGNTEAFF
TRBD1	TRBV30	TRBJ1-3	.	TGTGCCTGGAGTATGACAGGGTTCGATAGAAACACCATATATTTT	CAWSMTGFDRNTIYF
TRBD2	TRBV28	TRBJ2-1	.	TGTGCCAGCAGTTTCCCGACTAGCGGCTACAATGAGCAGTTCTTC	CASSFPTSGYNEQFF
TRBD1	TRBV6-1	TRBJ1-3	.	TGTGCCAGCAGGGAGTCGGGACAGGGTGGAAACACCATATATTTT	CASRESGQGGNTIYF
.	TRBV2	TRBJ2-1	.	TGTGCCAGCAGTCCGGGACTTGGCAATGAGCAGTTCTTC	CASSPGLGNEQFF
.	TRBV5-4	TRBJ2-7	.	TGTGCCAGCAGCTCCACAGGGCCCCCCTACGAGCAGTACTTC	CASSSTGPPYEQYF
TRBD1	TRBV19	TRBJ1-2	.	TGTGCCAGTAGTACAAATCAGGGGGACTATGGCTACACCTTC	CASSTNQGDYGYTF
.	TRBV19	TRBJ2-2	.	TGTGCCAGTAGCCGCGGGACTTATCCGAACACCGGGGAGCTGTTTTTT	CASSRGTYPNTGELFF
.	TRBV18	TRBJ2-3	.	TGTGCCAGCTCCCAACAGGGAAAAGATACGCAGTATTTT	CASSQQGKDTQYF
TRBD1	TRBV7-8	TRBJ1-6	.	TGTGCCAGCAATCGGGACAGTATATCACCCCTCCACTTT	CASNRDSISPLHF
TRBD1	TRBV6-1	TRBJ2-1	once	TGTGCCAGCATCTCACCGGGACAGGGTCGGAATGAGCAGTTCTTC	CASISPGQGRNEQFF
.	TRBV5-4	TRBJ2-1	.	TGTGCCAGCATCGCCCGGGGGAATGGGGAAAACTCTTACAATGAGCAGTTCTTC	CASIARGNGENSYNEQFF
.	TRBV2	TRBJ1-1	.	TGTGCCAGCAAATCGTTCCGGGTGGACACTGAAGCTTTCTTT	CASKSFRVDTEAFF
.	TRBV10-3	TRBJ2-3	.	TGTGCCATCAGTTCCGGGATCGGAGATACGCAGTATTTT	CAISSGIGDTQYF
.	TRBV9	TRBJ2-5	.	TGTGCCAGCAGCGCGACGGACATTGCAGAGACCCAGTACTTC	CASSATDIAETQYF
.	TRBV5-1	TRBJ1-1	.	TGCGCCAGCAGCCGAGGCGAGTGGAACACTGAAGCTTTCTTT	CASSRGEWNTEAFF
TRBD2	TRBV28	TRBJ2-3	once	TGTGCCAGCAGTCCGCTGCCTATAGCGGGATTGGACGTGGATACGCAGTATTTT	CASSPLPIAGLDVDTQYF
TRBD2	TRBV7-6	TRBJ2-1	.	TGTGCCAGCTCGGTACTAGCGGGAGCCCCCTACAATGAGCAGTTCTTC	CASSVLAGAPYNEQFF
.	TRBV19	TRBJ1-5	.	TGTGCCAGTACCACAAAAAGCAATCAGCCCCAGCATTTT	CASTTKSNQPQHF
.	TRBV7-8	TRBJ1-5	once	TGTGCCAGCAGCTTAGTCCAGGGCGCCGATAGCAATCAGCCCCAGCATTTT	CASSLVQGADSNQPQHF
.	TRBV10-2	TRBJ2-7	once	TGCGCCAGCAGCCCCTTGACAGGGTTGGGGGGCTCCTACGAGCAGTACTTC	CASSPLTGLGGSYEQYF
.	TRBV7-8	TRBJ2-1	.	TGTGCCAGCACCCCAGACTGGTACAATGAGCAGTTCTTC	CASTPDWYNEQFF
.	TRBV6-5	TRBJ1-1	.	TGTGCCAGCAGTTACCTTCGGACGGGGGGAAGGGAAGCTTTCTTT	CASSYLRTGGREAFF
TRBD2	TRBV27	TRBJ2-4	.	TGTGCCAGCAAGCGGGGCGGGAGTGCCAAAAACATTCAGTACTTC	CASKRGGSAKNIQYF
.	TRBV28	TRBJ1-1	.	TGTGCCAGCAGTTTAGGGCAGGGCAGGGGCACTGAAGCTTTCTTT	CASSLGQGRGTEAFF
TRBD2	TRBV9	TRBJ2-1	.	TGTGCCAGCAGCGGATCTTTTTTAGCGGGAGTAGGTTACAATGAGCAGTTCTTC	CASSGSFLAGVGYNEQFF
.	TRBV6-4	TRBJ2-2	.	TGTGCCAGCAGTGACGGGCTTCACGGGGACACCGGGGAGCTGTTTTTT	CASSDGLHGDTGELFF